The clone carrying this TCR beta chain came up a few times. The data are from a study of identical twins. The CDR3 is 17 residues long. V lost 1 base, J lost 2 bases, and 6 bases stayed unmatched. The germline gives CDR1 SSHAT, CDR2 FNYEAQ (reference sequence). Using its own MiXCR run on the 5' RACE reads, TCRdb lists one record per CDR3 protein. This sample carries around 530,000 distinct CDR3 sequences, around 15% of them seen once, and the ten largest clones take roughly 0.43%. These data also formed part of another study, on yellow fever vaccine responses in identical twins.

This TCR was recovered from a woman between 18 and 29 years old in good health. Material: CD4+ T cells sorted from blood. This chain connects TRBV7-7 to TRBJ2-1; TRBD2 aligns across 9 bases. The CDR3, as DNA: TGTGCCAGCAGCTTAGAATATAGCGGGAGTCCCTACAATGAGCAGTTCTTC. It translates to CASSLEYSGSPYNEQFF. Full variable domain (rest looked up from reference TRBV7-7 and TRBJ2-1): GAGVSQSPRYKVTKRGQDVTLRCDPISSHATLYWYQQALGQGPEFLTYFNYEAQPDKSGLPSDRFSAERPEGSISTLTIQRTEQRDSAMYRCASSLEYSGSPYNEQFFGPGTRLTVL.